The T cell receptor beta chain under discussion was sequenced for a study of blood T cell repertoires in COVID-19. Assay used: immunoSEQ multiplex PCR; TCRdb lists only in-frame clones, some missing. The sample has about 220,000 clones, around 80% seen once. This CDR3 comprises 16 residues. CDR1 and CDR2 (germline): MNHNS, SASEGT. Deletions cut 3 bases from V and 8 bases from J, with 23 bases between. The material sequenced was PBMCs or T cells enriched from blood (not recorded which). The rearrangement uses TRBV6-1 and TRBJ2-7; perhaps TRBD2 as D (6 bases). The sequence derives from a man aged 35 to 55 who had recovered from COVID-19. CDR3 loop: CASSEQGLLTLTQQYF. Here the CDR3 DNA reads TGTGCCAGCAGTGAGCAGGGACTTCTAACCCTTACGCAGCAGTACTTC.